Following are 14 T cell receptor beta chains from one sample sequenced in a study of blood T cell repertoires in COVID-19. This table comes from immunoSEQ multiplex PCR, and its TCRdb copy is limited to in-frame clones, with some not included. Here the sample spans 250,000 to 300,000 clones, about 89% being singletons. Sequenced material: peripheral blood. The receptor source for this set is a woman aged 55-70 years with acute or convalescent COVID-19.

J is TRBJ1-3 and V is TRBV5-5; 7 bases are shared with TRBD1. Unmatched junction bases numbered 1, after V lost 0 bases and J lost 4 bases. CDR3 length equals 14 residues. Germline CDR1 SGHKS, CDR2 YYEKEE (reference sequence). In DNA, the CDR3 is TGTGCCAGCAGCTTGGAAGGGGGCGGAAACACCATATATTTT. Its translation is CASSLEGGGNTIYF. The full variable domain, its missing parts supplied by reference TRBV5-5 and TRBJ1-3, is DAGVTQSPTHLIKTRGQQVTLRCSPISGHKSVSWYQQVLGQGPQFIFQYYEKEERGRGNFPDRFSARQFPNYSSELNVNALLLGDSALYLCASSLEGGGNTIYFGEGSWLTVV.

This clone was counted between two and nine times. The genes are TRBV28 and TRBJ1-2; D gene ambiguous. CDR1 and CDR2 (germline): MDHEN, SYDVKM. Trimming cost V 5 bases and J 4 bases, with 14 bases left between them. The CDR3 is 14 amino acids. CDR3 region: CASSIPGRTYGYTF. The CDR3 region has the DNA TGTGCCAGCAGTATCCCCGGTAGAACCTATGGCTACACCTTC.

The chain has TRBV7-3 and TRBJ1-5, with TRBD1 identical over 8 bases. This CDR3 has 17 residues. From germline, CDR1 is SGHTA and CDR2 FQGTGA. The V gene end was trimmed by 5 bases and the J gene end by 4 bases; junction bases not matched to a gene: 13. The CDR3: CASSPPPGQASNQPQHF. CDR3 nucleotides: TGTGCCAGCAGCCCCCCACCGGGACAGGCGTCGAATCAGCCCCAGCATTTT. Complete variable domain (other parts from reference TRBV7-3 and TRBJ1-5): GAGVSQTPSNKVTEKGKYVELRCDPISGHTALYWYRQSLGQGPEFLIYFQGTGAADDSGLPNDRFFAVRPEGSVSTLKIQRTERGDSAVYLCASSPPPGQASNQPQHFGDGTRLSIL.

The chain uses TRBV19 and TRBJ1-6; a weak D match, TRBD1 (6 bases). The germline gives CDR1 LNHDA, CDR2 SQIVND (reference sequence). The CDR3 extends over 15 amino acids. V dropped 7 bases and J dropped 10 bases, with 20 bases sitting between them. CDR3 nucleotide sequence: TGTGCCAGTACCCTCTCGTGGAGGGGGGGGTCACCCCTCCACTTT. It codes for CASTLSWRGGSPLHF.

This clone was seen just once. CDR3: CAISESWSGFNEQFF. Written as DNA, the CDR3 is TGTGCCATCAGTGAGTCGTGGTCAGGGTTCAATGAGCAGTTCTTC. The rearrangement uses TRBV10-3 and TRBJ2-1; D perhaps matches TRBD1 (5 bases). Trimming took 0 bases from V and 6 from J, leaving 12 bases between them. The CDR3 runs 15 residues. Germline CDR1 ENHRY, CDR2 SYGVKD.

The chain recombines TRBV19 with TRBJ1-5; 8 bases map to TRBD1. Germline CDR1 reads LNHDA; CDR2 reads SQIVND (reference sequence). Trimming at V came to 6 bases and at J to 2 bases, leaving 9 bases not matched to a gene. This CDR3 has 16 residues. The CDR3 bases are TGTGCCAGTAGGGCAGGACAGGGCCAGGGCAATCAGCCCCAGCATTTT. It encodes CASRAGQGQGNQPQHF.

As for this clone: In the same sample, other DNA sequences code for this CDR3. The chain joins TRBV12-3 or TRBV12-4 to TRBJ1-2; tentatively, D is TRBD1 (5 bases). V was shortened by 9 bases and J by 2 bases, with 13 bases between the two germline ends. The CDR3 sequence is 13 residues long. CDR3 sequence reads: CASSLGGNYGYTF. CDR3 in DNA: TGTGCCAGTTCATTGGGGGGAAACTATGGCTACACCTTC.

CDR3 sequence: CASSLMTGGNQPQHF. DNA for the CDR3: TGTGCCAGCAGTTTGATGACAGGGGGCAATCAGCCCCAGCATTTT. The gene calls are TRBV27 and TRBJ1-5; 8 bases are a match to TRBD1. Germline CDR1 is MNHEY and CDR2 is SMNVEV (reference sequence). With 3 bases clipped from V and 2 bases from J, the junction kept 3 bases outside the gene matches. The CDR3 runs to 15 residues.

The genes are TRBV29-1 and TRBJ2-1, with D possibly TRBD1 on 6 matching bases. The ends were cut back, 6 bases at V and 4 bases at J, with 13 bases in the middle. The CDR3 is 13 residues long. From germline, CDR1 is SQVTM and CDR2 ANQGSEA. Here the CDR3 DNA reads TGCAGCGTCTCAGGGGAACTTTACAATGAGCAGTTCTTC. It yields the protein CSVSGELYNEQFF.

The chain joins TRBV19 to TRBJ2-6, with 9 bases lining up with TRBD1. The CDR3 has 18 amino acids. Germline lookup yields CDR1 LNHDA and CDR2 SQIVND (reference sequence). After removal of 5 bases from V and 2 bases from J, the junction contained 10 bases not matched to a gene. As DNA, the CDR3 is TGTGCCAGTAGTGTCCCGGACAGGGGTTTAACTGGGGCCAACGTCCTGACTTTC. It encodes CASSVPDRGLTGANVLTF.

CDR3 DNA sequence: TGTGCCAGCAGCCAAGATTGGACGGGGGGGTTCAATGAGCAGTTCTTC. This codes for CASSQDWTGGFNEQFF. The V and J genes are TRBV4-2 and TRBJ2-1, with 8 bases matching TRBD2. Trimming took 0 bases from V and 6 from J; bases not matched to a gene: 7. CDR1 and CDR2 from the germline V gene are LGHNA and YNFKEQ. This CDR3 has 16 residues.

The genes are TRBV4-1 and TRBJ1-1, with D tentatively TRBD1 (6 bases). CDR1 is MGHRA, CDR2 YSYEKL, per germline. With 4 bases removed from V and 4 bases from J, the gap between germline ends came to 19 bases. This CDR3 contains 16 residues. CDR3 nucleotides: TGCGCCAGCAGCCCAGCCAACAGGGCCCTGGGCACTGAAGCTTTCTTT. Its protein product is CASSPANRALGTEAFF.

The V gene is TRBV7-9, the J gene TRBJ2-7, with D possibly matching TRBD1 (5 bases). This CDR3 comprises 12 residues. Germline loops: CDR1 SEHNR, CDR2 FQNEAQ (reference sequence). V was cut by 1 base and J by 9 bases, with 10 bases left in between. In DNA, the CDR3 is TGTGCCAGCAGCTTAGACAGGTTCCGGCAGTACTTC. It specifies CASSLDRFRQYF. The whole variable domain, filled in from reference TRBV7-9 and TRBJ2-7, reads DTGVSQNPRHKITKRGQNVTFRCDPISEHNRLYWYRQTLGQGPEFLTYFQNEAQLEKSRLLSDRFSAERPKGSFSTLEIQRTEQGDSAMYLCASSLDRFRQYFGPGTRLTVT.

The chain joins TRBV2 to TRBJ1-1; a weak D match, TRBD1 (5 bases). This CDR3 has 13 residues. Trimming removed 7 bases at V and 0 bases at J, with 9 bases between. Germline assignment: CDR1 SNHLY and CDR2 FYNNEI. CDR3 region: CASKGHLNTEAFF. DNA of the CDR3: TGTGCCAGCAAAGGACATCTGAACACTGAAGCTTTCTTT.